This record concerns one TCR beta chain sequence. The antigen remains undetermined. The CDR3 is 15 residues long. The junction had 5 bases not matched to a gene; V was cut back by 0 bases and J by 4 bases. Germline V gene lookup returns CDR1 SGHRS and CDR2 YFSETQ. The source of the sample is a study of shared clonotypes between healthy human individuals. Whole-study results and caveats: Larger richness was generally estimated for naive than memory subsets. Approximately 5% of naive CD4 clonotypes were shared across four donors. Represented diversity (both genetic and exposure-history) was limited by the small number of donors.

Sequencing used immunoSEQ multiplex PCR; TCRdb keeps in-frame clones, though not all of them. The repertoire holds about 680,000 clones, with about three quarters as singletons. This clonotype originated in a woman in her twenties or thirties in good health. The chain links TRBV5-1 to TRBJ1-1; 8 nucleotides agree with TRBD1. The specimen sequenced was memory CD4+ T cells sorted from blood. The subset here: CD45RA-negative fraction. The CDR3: CASSLGTGRGTEAFF. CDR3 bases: TGCGCCAGCAGCTTGGGGACAGGGCGGGGCACTGAAGCTTTCTTT.